These 8 T cell receptor beta chains originate from one sample sequenced in a study of T cell responses to AZD1222 COVID-19 vaccine. The table came from immunoSEQ multiplex PCR; TCRdb's copy has only in-frame clones and leaves some out. The repertoire holds 100,000 to 130,000 clones, with roughly 85% as singletons. Sequencing was performed on peripheral blood, taken 28 days after the second AZD1222 dose. Receptor source: an adult who received the AZD1222 COVID-19 vaccine.

This sequence joins TRBV2 and TRBJ2-3; 11 bases line up with TRBD2. Trimming took 0 bases from V and 1 from J; bases not matched to a gene: 3. This CDR3 region has 17 residues. The germline gives CDR1 SNHLY, CDR2 FYNNEI. The CDR3 loop is CASSEALTSGGTDTQYF. The DNA of the CDR3 is TGTGCCAGCAGTGAAGCATTGACTAGCGGGGGCACAGATACGCAGTATTTT. The whole variable domain, remainder taken from reference TRBV2 and TRBJ2-3, is EPEVTQTPSHQVTQMGQEVILRCVPISNHLYFYWYRQILGQKVEFLVSFYNNEISEKSEIFDDQFSVERPDGSNFTLKIRSTKLEDSAMYFCASSEALTSGGTDTQYFGPGTRLTVL.

The CDR3 DNA is TGTGCCAGCTCGGCGGCAGATACGCAGTATTTT. Translation gives CASSAADTQYF. This chain uses TRBV9 with TRBJ2-3; no firm D call. CDR1 SGDLS and CDR2 YYNGEE come from the germline V gene. The CDR3 runs to 11 residues. The V and J ends lost 7 bases and 4 bases respectively, with 7 bases between them.

V is TRBV29-1 and J is TRBJ2-1; weak D call: TRBD2 (5 bases). V was pared by 7 bases and J by 0 bases, with 16 bases between. The CDR3 consists of 15 residues. CDR1 is SQVTM and CDR2 is ANQGSEA in the germline V gene. The CDR3 sequence is CSASQRQRSYNEQFF. Here the CDR3 DNA reads TGCAGCGCCTCACAGCGGCAACGCTCCTACAATGAGCAGTTCTTC.

The rearrangement uses TRBV2 and TRBJ1-5, with a weak D call TRBD1 (5 bases). Looked up from germline, CDR1 is SNHLY and CDR2 is FYNNEI. V lost 3 bases and J 3 bases, leaving 12 bases between the germline ends. CDR3 size: 15 residues. CDR3: CASSETRGFNQPQHF. CDR3 coding DNA: TGTGCCAGCAGTGAGACTAGGGGTTTCAATCAGCCCCAGCATTTT.

The count of this clone is one. The chain combines TRBV18 with TRBJ2-2, with TRBD1 matching over 9 bases. The trim removed 0 bases at V and 6 bases at J, leaving 5 bases unmatched. CDR1 KGHSH and CDR2 LQKENI come from the germline V gene. The CDR3 extends over 16 amino acids. The CDR3 nucleotides are TGTGCCAGCTCACCACCGGGACAGGGTTGGTCCGGGGAGCTGTTTTTT. Translated, it gives CASSPPGQGWSGELFF.

The chain couples TRBV5-6 to TRBJ2-3; D assignment may be TRBD1 or TRBD2 (5 bases each). The germline CDR1 and CDR2 sequences are SGHDT and YYEEEE. V dropped 6 bases and J dropped 0 bases, with 14 bases sitting between them. This CDR3 is 15 amino acids long. CDR3: CASTIWGYSTDTQYF. CDR3 nucleotides: TGTGCCAGCACCATTTGGGGGTATAGCACAGATACGCAGTATTTT.

The rearrangement joins TRBV11-2 to TRBJ2-7; D unclear. Per the germline V gene, CDR1 is SGHAT and CDR2 is FQNNGV. Trimming took 1 base from V and 5 from J, leaving 12 bases between them. The CDR3 contains 14 residues. CDR3 loop: CASSLGGLSNEQYF. The CDR3 DNA reads TGTGCCAGCAGCTTAGGGGGTCTTAGCAACGAGCAGTACTTC.

The chain recombines TRBV2 with TRBJ1-6, with TRBD1 identical over 9 bases. CDR1 and CDR2 from the germline V gene are SNHLY and FYNNEI. V shed 3 bases, J shed 3 bases, and the junction held 3 bases outside the gene matches. The CDR3 runs 16 residues. This CDR3 reads CASSDRDRDYNSPLHF. In nucleotides, the CDR3 is TGTGCCAGCAGTGATAGGGACAGGGACTATAATTCACCCCTCCACTTT.